A selection of T cell receptor beta chains follows, all from one sample in a study of blood T cell repertoires in COVID-19. Method: immunoSEQ multiplex PCR; TCRdb's copy keeps in-frame clones and lacks some. The sample consists of fewer than 300,000 clones, approximately 87% of them appearing once. The sequencing input was peripheral blood. The receptors shown here come from a woman between 65 and 79 years old with active or convalescent COVID-19. The CDR3 runs from the conserved cysteine through the conserved F or W. A D gene is named only where the DNA matches it firmly. Size is stated for part of the rows, as once, few or many counts, or as a class when the clone is expanded.

V	D	size	J	CDR3	DNA
TRBV7-2	TRBD2	NA	TRBJ2-7	CASSLSTSYYEQYF	TGTGCCAGCAGCTTGTCGACTAGCTATTACGAGCAGTACTTC
TRBV7-9	TRBD1	once	TRBJ1-5	CASSLQGDISNQPQHF	TGTGCCAGCAGCTTACAGGGGGACATTAGCAATCAGCCCCAGCATTTT
TRBV7-6	NA	once	TRBJ2-3	CASSTTDTQYF	TGTGCCAGCAGCACTACAGATACGCAGTATTTT
TRBV5-1	TRBD2	NA	TRBJ2-2	CASRPAAGGSGELFF	TGCGCCAGCAGGCCCGCAGCGGGGGGGTCCGGGGAGCTGTTTTTT
TRBV19	TRBD1	NA	TRBJ2-2	CATCPRTGGTGELFF	TGTGCCACCTGTCCCAGGACAGGGGGAACCGGGGAGCTGTTTTTT
TRBV18	NA	NA	TRBJ2-5	CASSPQGRETQYF	TGTGCCAGCTCACCCCAGGGGCGGGAGACCCAGTACTTC
TRBV7-2	NA	NA	TRBJ2-2	CASSRAAGTPNTGELFF	TGTGCCAGCAGCCGCGCGGCGGGGACGCCCAACACCGGGGAGCTGTTTTTT
TRBV3-1/TRBV3-2	NA	NA	TRBJ2-5	CASSQEEFAAQYF	TGTGCCAGCAGCCAAGAAGAGTTCGCGGCCCAGTACTTC
TRBV4-2	TRBD2	few	TRBJ2-1	CASSRTSGSVDEQFF	TGTGCCAGCAGCCGTACTAGCGGGAGTGTCGATGAGCAGTTCTTC
TRBV5-4	TRBD2	few	TRBJ2-2	CASSTGTSRPGELFF	TGTGCCAGCAGCACCGGGACTAGCCGGCCCGGGGAGCTGTTTTTT
TRBV10-3	NA	NA	TRBJ2-5	CAISEKRTEETQYF	TGTGCCATCAGTGAGAAAAGGACAGAAGAGACCCAGTACTTC
TRBV5-1	TRBD1	once	TRBJ2-1	CASSSPDRGVWNEQFF	TGCGCCAGCAGCTCACCTGACAGGGGGGTTTGGAATGAGCAGTTCTTC
TRBV6-1	TRBD1	few	TRBJ2-7	CASSEPPGTGAYEQYF	TGTGCCAGCAGTGAGCCCCCCGGGACAGGAGCCTACGAGCAGTACTTC
TRBV5-1	TRBD2	NA	TRBJ2-5	CASSYTSGRETQYF	TGCGCCAGCAGCTACACTAGCGGGAGAGAGACCCAGTACTTC
TRBV5-6	NA	NA	TRBJ2-2	CASSYQTAQDTGELFF	TGTGCCAGCAGCTATCAAACAGCCCAGGACACCGGGGAGCTGTTTTTT
TRBV5-4	NA	few	TRBJ1-1	CASSIPFTEAFF	TGTGCCAGCAGCATCCCTTTCACTGAAGCTTTCTTT
TRBV9	NA	once	TRBJ2-4	CASSVFPGENIQYF	TGTGCCAGCAGCGTATTCCCGGGGGAGAACATTCAGTACTTC
TRBV28	TRBD2	few	TRBJ2-7	CASTSGSPPYEQYF	TGTGCCAGCACTAGCGGGAGTCCTCCCTACGAGCAGTACTTC
TRBV5-6	NA	few	TRBJ2-3	CASSPGKTDTQYF	TGTGCCAGCAGCCCGGGGAAAACAGATACGCAGTATTTT
TRBV7-9	TRBD1	NA	TRBJ2-7	CASSRDREQYF	TGTGCCAGCAGCAGGGACAGGGAGCAGTACTTC
TRBV29-1	NA	NA	TRBJ1-3	CSGSKQGHSGNTIYF	TGCAGCGGATCCAAACAGGGTCATTCTGGAAACACCATATATTTT
TRBV9	NA	many	TRBJ1-3	CASSVAPRSGNTIYF	TGTGCCAGCAGCGTAGCTCCTCGCTCTGGAAACACCATATATTTT
TRBV3-1/TRBV3-2	NA	NA	TRBJ1-5	CASRGEVGQPQHF	TGTGCCAGCCGGGGGGAGGTGGGTCAGCCCCAGCATTTT
TRBV3-1/TRBV3-2	NA	NA	TRBJ2-7	CASSQTSYEQYF	TGTGCCAGCAGCCAGACTTCCTACGAGCAGTACTTC
TRBV5-1	TRBD2	NA	TRBJ2-2	CASRGLAGDFGGELFF	TGCGCCAGCAGGGGACTAGCGGGAGATTTTGGCGGGGAGCTGTTTTTT
TRBV28	NA	few	TRBJ2-7	CASSLSASNYEQYF	TGTGCCAGCAGTTTATCGGCTAGCAACTACGAGCAGTACTTC
TRBV15	NA	NA	TRBJ1-5	CATSRAGSNQPQHF	TGTGCCACCAGCAGAGCAGGGAGCAATCAGCCCCAGCATTTT
TRBV28	NA	NA	TRBJ1-1	CASRISGNTEAFF	TGTGCCAGCAGGATTTCAGGCAACACTGAAGCTTTCTTT
TRBV7-3	TRBD2	many	TRBJ2-1	CASSFLSGGAKYGQNEQFF	TGTGCCAGCAGCTTTTTAAGCGGGGGGGCCAAATATGGGCAAAATGAGCAGTTCTTC
TRBV28	TRBD1	many	TRBJ1-2	CASSLYPRDSHGYTF	TGTGCCAGCAGTCTCTATCCCCGGGACAGTCATGGCTACACCTTC
TRBV11-2	NA	NA	TRBJ2-1	CATQARTPYNEQFF	TGTGCCACCCAGGCCAGGACACCATACAATGAGCAGTTCTTC
TRBV19	NA	NA	TRBJ2-7	CASAKRPGEQYF	TGTGCCAGTGCCAAGCGCCCGGGCGAGCAGTACTTC
TRBV7-2	NA	NA	TRBJ1-3	CASSLAQGSRRNTIYF	TGTGCCAGCAGCTTAGCGCAGGGGAGCCGAAGAAACACCATATATTTT
TRBV28	NA	NA	TRBJ1-2	CASSSGAGVYGYTF	TGTGCCAGCAGCTCGGGGGCGGGAGTCTATGGCTACACCTTC
TRBV5-4	NA	NA	TRBJ1-2	CASSTPGHYGYTF	TGTGCCAGCAGTACCCCAGGGCACTATGGCTACACCTTC
TRBV14	TRBD2	NA	TRBJ2-1	CASSRTSGVGNEQFF	TGTGCCAGCAGCCGGACTAGCGGGGTAGGAAATGAGCAGTTCTTC
TRBV6-4	NA	NA	TRBJ1-6	CASPLGGSPLHF	TGTGCCAGCCCCCTCGGGGGTTCACCCCTCCACTTT
TRBV2	NA	few	TRBJ1-5	CASSEVGSGRWPQHF	TGTGCCAGCAGTGAGGTCGGGAGCGGACGTTGGCCCCAGCATTTT
TRBV7-6	NA	NA	TRBJ1-2	CASSPKGYQAGPNYGYTF	TGTGCCAGCAGCCCCAAAGGATACCAGGCTGGCCCTAACTATGGCTACACCTTC
TRBV2	NA	NA	TRBJ1-1	CASSSGTPISEAFF	TGTGCCAGCAGCTCCGGGACACCGATTTCTGAAGCTTTCTTT
TRBV29-1	NA	NA	TRBJ2-5	CSVGRERETQYF	TGCAGCGTGGGGAGAGAGCGGGAGACCCAGTACTTC
TRBV2	TRBD2	few	TRBJ2-7	CASMASGGHEQYF	TGTGCCAGCATGGCTAGCGGGGGGCACGAGCAGTACTTC
TRBV2	TRBD2	NA	TRBJ2-1	CASKRGTSDEQFF	TGTGCCAGCAAGCGGGGAACTAGCGATGAGCAGTTCTTC
TRBV4-2	TRBD1	few	TRBJ1-6	CASSPFYRGLEGNSPLHF	TGTGCCAGCAGCCCATTCTACAGGGGACTGGAGGGCAATTCACCCCTCCACTTT
TRBV4-2	NA	NA	TRBJ1-1	CASSQSPGPQGTEAFF	TGTGCCAGCAGCCAATCCCCAGGGCCCCAGGGCACTGAAGCTTTCTTT
TRBV5-1	TRBD2	NA	TRBJ2-1	CASSLSGRSNEQFF	TGCGCCAGCAGCTTGAGCGGGAGAAGCAATGAGCAGTTCTTC
TRBV5-1	TRBD1	NA	TRBJ1-1	CASSWGTVGTEAFF	TGCGCCAGCAGCTGGGGGACAGTTGGCACTGAAGCTTTCTTT
TRBV7-7	NA	NA	TRBJ2-5	CASSARGNGETQYF	TGTGCTAGCAGCGCCCGGGGAAATGGGGAGACCCAGTACTTC
TRBV5-4	NA	NA	TRBJ2-7	CASSLPGVGSYEQYF	TGTGCCAGCAGCTTGCCCGGGGTCGGTTCCTACGAGCAGTACTTC
TRBV20-1	NA	NA	TRBJ1-2	CSASAQGNYGYTF	TGCAGTGCTAGTGCCCAGGGTAACTATGGCTACACCTTC
TRBV30	NA	NA	TRBJ1-3	CAWGAGNTIYF	TGTGCCTGGGGCGCTGGAAACACCATATATTTT
TRBV5-5	TRBD1	NA	TRBJ1-5	CASSLAGTGGNQPQHF	TGTGCCAGCAGCTTGGCGGGGACAGGGGGCAATCAGCCCCAGCATTTT
TRBV14	NA	NA	TRBJ2-1	CASSQGRRSDEQFF	TGTGCCAGCAGCCAAGGGAGGCGGTCTGATGAGCAGTTCTTC
TRBV6-1	TRBD1	NA	TRBJ1-1	CASSPGTGTNTEAFF	TGTGCCAGCAGTCCTGGGACAGGGACGAACACTGAAGCTTTCTTT
TRBV29-1	NA	NA	TRBJ1-2	CSVDNGYTF	TGCAGCGTTGATAATGGCTACACCTTC
TRBV18	TRBD1	NA	TRBJ2-6	CASWPGQGISGANVLTF	TGTGCCAGCTGGCCGGGACAGGGAATATCTGGGGCCAACGTCCTGACTTTC
TRBV28	TRBD1	NA	TRBJ2-5	CASSLGTGGVGETQYF	TGTGCCAGCAGTTTGGGGACAGGGGGCGTGGGGGAGACCCAGTACTTC
TRBV5-4	NA	NA	TRBJ2-1	CASRLGGAYNEQFF	TGTGCCAGCAGACTCGGAGGCGCCTACAATGAGCAGTTCTTC
TRBV7-9	NA	NA	TRBJ1-1	CASSLLAGMNTEAFF	TGTGCCAGCAGCTTACTGGCAGGAATGAACACTGAAGCTTTCTTT